These T cell receptor beta chains were read from a single sample in a study of cytomegalovirus exposure and HLA in healthy donors. Produced via immunoSEQ multiplex PCR; TCRdb's table is partial and in-frame only. The sample lists about 110,000 clones, less than 80% occurring once. What was sequenced was PBMCs. The receptors were sampled from a woman in her thirties or forties in good health and CMV-seronegative. CDR3s include the opening cysteine and the closing phenylalanine or tryptophan.

v_call	j_call	cdr3_aa
TRBV10-1	TRBJ2-7	CASSGGQSSYEQYF
TRBV27	TRBJ2-5	CASSQDSFQETQYF
TRBV5-1	TRBJ2-3	CASRGQGVTDTQYF
TRBV4-1	TRBJ2-5	CASSRTGTSQETQYF
TRBV28	TRBJ1-1	CASSLKGAEAFF
TRBV27	TRBJ2-2	CASRRDRTGELFF
TRBV7-9	TRBJ1-5	CASSFNNQPQHF
TRBV5-4	TRBJ2-1	CASSSRTSYNEQFF
TRBV7-2	TRBJ2-3	CASSPDLAGGADTQYF
TRBV9	TRBJ2-7	CASSVDRGYSYEQYF
TRBV11-2	TRBJ1-1	CASSSQGADTEAFF
TRBV4-1	TRBJ1-2	CASSLLPTGGSANYGYTF
TRBV30	TRBJ1-2	CAWGGRGQLLLNYGYTF
TRBV27	TRBJ1-4	CASSPETGTNEKLFF
TRBV9	TRBJ1-1	CASSVAGGNTEAFF
TRBV2	TRBJ1-6	CASSERSHNSPLHF
TRBV2	TRBJ1-5	CASRARQYSNQPQHF
TRBV5-5	TRBJ1-1	CASSKGTGENTEAFF
TRBV5-6	TRBJ2-7	CASSLQGAYEQYF
TRBV7-2	TRBJ2-7	CASSLSNSYEQYF
TRBV9	TRBJ1-1	CASSVGGTGGSSAFF
TRBV9	TRBJ2-2	CASSVALRGGRGTGELFF
TRBV27	TRBJ2-4	CASSDKTGGAKNIQYF
TRBV5-4	TRBJ1-1	CASTTEGTGVATEAFF
TRBV7-2	TRBJ2-3	CASSLAGTSGIADTQYF
TRBV9	TRBJ1-2	CASSTSSTGVGYGYTF
TRBV7-9	TRBJ1-5	CASSPGPGNNQPQHF
TRBV5-1	TRBJ1-5	CASSLGVGSGQPQHF
TRBV5-5	TRBJ1-1	CASSKGGALNTEAFF
TRBV28	TRBJ1-5	CAVHLTGMGQPQHF
TRBV19	TRBJ2-5	CASSIGRGETQYF
TRBV5-1	TRBJ2-5	CASSRGGFETQYF
TRBV6-6	TRBJ1-5	CASSYAGNQPQHF
TRBV27	TRBJ2-1	CASSLTRAWVNEQFF
TRBV19	TRBJ1-2	CASSITGGNYGYTF
TRBV27	TRBJ2-5	CASSLKTGLTQYF
TRBV7-9	TRBJ1-5	CSSSWGLQPQHF
TRBV19	TRBJ1-1	CASSSRDRGQGRTEAFF
TRBV5-3	TRBJ1-4	CARRCGRLKGQKLFF
TRBV7-2	TRBJ2-1	CASSSGTGVASSYNEQFF
TRBV5-6	TRBJ1-1	CASSLGAEAFF
TRBV6-1	-	CASTTSGRNYEQYF
TRBV27	TRBJ2-7	CASSPGTSYEQYF
TRBV7-2	TRBJ2-5	CASSWGTGQETQYF
TRBV28	TRBJ2-7	CASSLWGALSSYEQYF
TRBV4-3	TRBJ2-3	CASGLAGGSTDTQYF
TRBV7-2	TRBJ2-7	CASSLEGRYEQYF
TRBV5-6	TRBJ1-2	CASSYTGYGYTF